One and the same sample provided the 21 T cell receptor beta chains below, sequenced in a study of blood T cell repertoires in COVID-19. Using immunoSEQ multiplex PCR, the repertoire was profiled, and TCRdb retains in-frame clones only, with some absent. In the table there are around 64,000 clones, about nine tenths of which are singletons. The specimen sequenced was peripheral blood. Receptors originate from a human donor in a cohort sampled during active COVID-19.

The chain links TRBV6-5 to TRBJ1-2, with D maybe TRBD1 (5 bases). V was clipped by 4 bases and J by 7 bases, with 10 bases between them. Germline V gene data show CDR1 as MNHEY and CDR2 as SVGAGI. The CDR3 runs to 12 residues. CDR3 DNA sequence: TGTGCCAGCAGTTCCCGGGGGGGTGGCTACACCTTC. Its protein is CASSSRGGGYTF.

The rearrangement links TRBV24-1 to TRBJ2-5; 11 bases are a match to TRBD2. Germline loops: CDR1 KGHDR, CDR2 SFDVKD. With V trimmed by 5 bases and J by 5 bases, 6 bases remained unmatched. The CDR3 extends over 15 amino acids. The CDR3 protein is CATSALAGEMETQYF. The CDR3 bases are TGTGCCACCAGTGCACTAGCGGGAGAGATGGAGACCCAGTACTTC.

This chain links TRBV7-2 with TRBJ2-3; maybe TRBD2 (5 bases). The CDR3 covers 13 residues. Trimming removed 7 bases from V and 1 base from J, with 9 bases in between. Germline V CDR1 and CDR2: SGHTA, FQGNSA. This CDR3 reads CASTEAGTDTQYF. The CDR3, as DNA: TGTGCCAGCACCGAAGCGGGCACAGATACGCAGTATTTT.

The genes are TRBV6-5 and TRBJ1-4; a possible D gene is TRBD1 (6 bases). V lost 7 bases and J lost 5, with 17 bases in between. Germline V gene lookup returns CDR1 MNHEY and CDR2 SVGAGI. The CDR3 runs 15 residues. CDR3 protein: CASKRKGGTNEKLFF. The CDR3 DNA reads as TGTGCCAGCAAACGAAAGGGGGGGACGAATGAAAAACTGTTTTTT.

The chain employs TRBV19 and TRBJ1-1; no clear D gene. Germline assignment: CDR1 LNHDA and CDR2 SQIVND (reference sequence). Trimming took off 4 bases at V and 6 bases at J, with 15 bases between the two ends. The CDR3 consists of 14 residues. For the CDR3, the DNA is TGTGCCAGTAGTACTCGTTATGACCGGGCTGAAGCTTTCTTT. It codes for CASSTRYDRAEAFF.

The chain is built from TRBV24-1 and TRBJ1-2; the match to TRBD1 covers 8 bases. Trimming at V came to 4 bases and at J to 4 bases, leaving 10 bases not matched to a gene. Per the germline V gene, CDR1 is KGHDR and CDR2 is SFDVKD. The CDR3 covers 16 residues. CDR3 bases: TGTGCCACCAGTGACTCGACAGGGGAGGGGATCTATGGCTACACCTTC. This translates into CATSDSTGEGIYGYTF.

The chain employs TRBV7-9 and TRBJ2-7, with 10 bases that match TRBD1. CDR1 is SEHNR and CDR2 is FQNEAQ in the germline V gene (reference sequence). J gave up 3 bases and V 3 bases, and 5 bases lay outside the gene matches. This CDR3 spans 15 amino acids. The DNA for the CDR3 is TGTGCCAGCAGCTTGCGGACAGGGGGGGTCTACGAGCAGTACTTC. This codes for CASSLRTGGVYEQYF.

The count of this clone is one. The DNA of the CDR3 is TGCGCCAGCAGGGACAGGGAAACTAATGAAAAACTGTTTTTT. This codes for CASRDRETNEKLFF. V is TRBV5-1 and J is TRBJ1-4; 8 bases agree with TRBD1. J was trimmed by 1 base and V by 5 bases; bases with no gene match: 1. The CDR3 is 14 residues long. Per the germline V gene, CDR1 is SGHRS and CDR2 is YFSETQ.

V gene TRBV27 combines with J gene TRBJ1-1; TRBD1 aligns across 8 bases. The CDR3 sequence is 12 residues long. Germline CDR1 MNHEY, CDR2 SMNVEV (reference sequence). V was pared by 10 bases and J by 5 bases, with 6 bases of the junction left unmatched. In DNA, the CDR3 is TGTGCCATACAACAGGGGGGTACTGAAGCTTTCTTT. It encodes CAIQQGGTEAFF.

This clone is a singleton in its sample. This chain joins TRBV5-5 and TRBJ2-3; 8 nucleotides align to TRBD1. Germline V gives CDR1 SGHKS, CDR2 YYEKEE (reference sequence). This CDR3 has 15 residues. V lost 1 base to trimming and J lost 7 bases; unmatched junction nucleotides: 8. CDR3 amino acids: CASSLIGQGLNTQYF. CDR3 in DNA: TGTGCCAGCAGCTTGATAGGACAGGGTCTTAATACGCAGTATTTT.

The rearrangement uses TRBV7-3 and TRBJ2-3, with 9 nucleotides matching TRBD2. The CDR3 totals 14 residues. The V and J ends lost 5 bases and 2 bases, in that order; junction bases with no gene match: 2. The V gene's germline CDR1 is SGHTA and CDR2 FQGTGA. CDR3 sequence: CASSSGGITDTQYF. In DNA form, the CDR3 reads TGTGCCAGCAGCAGCGGGGGGATCACAGATACGCAGTATTTT.

The chain joins TRBV24-1 to TRBJ2-5; tentatively, D is TRBD2 (6 bases). Germline CDR1 reads KGHDR; CDR2 reads SFDVKD. The CDR3 spans 15 residues. V lost 3 bases, J lost 5 bases, and 15 bases lay in between. This CDR3 reads CATSDNRDSGETQYF. CDR3 in DNA: TGTGCCACCAGTGATAATCGGGACTCTGGGGAGACCCAGTACTTC.

The chain has TRBV7-2 and TRBJ2-6; D is perhaps TRBD1 (6 bases). Germline V lookup: CDR1 SGHTA, CDR2 FQGNSA. The length of the CDR3 is 17 residues. Trimming shortened V by 4 bases and J by 0 bases, and 13 bases separated the two germline ends. CDR3 in amino acids: CASSSRTVSSGANVLTF. Here the CDR3 DNA reads TGTGCCAGCAGCTCCCGGACAGTCTCCTCTGGGGCCAACGTCCTGACTTTC.

V gene TRBV11-2 combines with J gene TRBJ2-1, with 10 bases lining up with TRBD2. J was trimmed by 4 bases and V by 2 bases; bases with no gene match: 2. The germline V gene has CDR1 SGHAT and CDR2 FQNNGV. The CDR3 length is 15 residues. CDR3 DNA sequence: TGTGCCAGCAGCTTAACTAGCGGGATGTACAATGAGCAGTTCTTC. Its protein is CASSLTSGMYNEQFF.

The chain couples TRBV6-6 to TRBJ1-5; tentative D call: TRBD1 (6 bases). V gave up 6 bases and J gave up 3 bases, with 18 bases separating them. This CDR3 comprises 16 residues. Germline loops: CDR1 MNHNY, CDR2 SVGAGI (reference sequence). The CDR3 spells CASRRTVQVLNQPQHF. Here the CDR3 DNA reads TGTGCCAGCAGAAGGACAGTCCAAGTGCTCAATCAGCCCCAGCATTTT.

The chain recombines TRBV5-1 with TRBJ1-3; D is perhaps TRBD1 (5 bases). The germline CDR1 and CDR2 sequences are SGHRS and YFSETQ. This CDR3 is 15 amino acids long. Between the trimmed V and J ends, which lost 3 bases and 0 bases, there was a span of 10 bases. The CDR3 protein is CASSSDTRSGNTIYF. CDR3 nucleotide sequence: TGCGCCAGCAGCTCGGACACCCGCTCTGGAAACACCATATATTTT.

The chain links TRBV9 to TRBJ1-4; D not certain. Trimming left V 0 bases short and J 6 bases short, with 9 bases between. Germline CDR1 and CDR2: SGDLS and YYNGEE. The CDR3 covers 14 residues. In nucleotides, the CDR3 is TGTGCCAGCAGCGTAGGACGCGGCCATGAAAAACTGTTTTTT. It encodes CASSVGRGHEKLFF.

V and J are TRBV6-2 or TRBV6-3 and TRBJ2-7; 7 nucleotides match TRBD1. CDR1 is MNHEY, CDR2 SVGEGT, per germline. The J segment lost 6 bases and the V segment lost 2 bases, leaving 22 bases of the junction unmatched. This CDR3 contains 19 residues. The CDR3 here is CASSYDPAGQARHLGEQYF. The CDR3 DNA is TGTGCCAGCAGTTACGACCCCGCTGGACAGGCCCGTCACCTCGGCGAGCAGTACTTC.

This rearrangement joins TRBV4-2 to TRBJ1-6; TRBD1 matches 9 bases. V lost 4 bases to trimming and J lost 3 bases; unmatched junction nucleotides: 4. Germline CDR1 and CDR2: LGHNA and YNFKEQ. The CDR3 is 16 amino acids. The CDR3 bases are TGTGCCAGCAGCCCAGGACAGGGGAACTATAATTCACCCCTCCACTTT. This encodes CASSPGQGNYNSPLHF.

This chain links TRBV24-1 with TRBJ2-7; 8 bases match TRBD2. The junction had 13 bases not matched to a gene; V was cut back by 5 bases and J by 5 bases. The CDR3 runs to 16 residues. Germline CDR1 is KGHDR and CDR2 is SFDVKD. The CDR3 DNA sequence: TGTGCCACCAGTGGCCCTCCGGGAGGGCCAAACGACGAGCAGTACTTC. Amino acid sequence: CATSGPPGGPNDEQYF.

The CDR3 spells CASSLVGRSFSYEQYF. In nucleotides, the CDR3 is TGTGCCAGCAGCTTAGTGGGCAGATCCTTTTCCTACGAGCAGTACTTC. The chain uses TRBV7-9 and TRBJ2-7; D gene unclear. Looked up from germline, CDR1 is SEHNR and CDR2 is FQNEAQ (reference sequence). Trimming took off 1 base at V and 1 base at J, with 14 bases between the two ends. The CDR3 loop spans 16 amino acids.